This TCR beta chain was sequenced in a study of identifying expanded T cells in peripheral blood. Clones were sequenced by immunoSEQ multiplex PCR, and TCRdb holds only the in-frame ones, with some missing. The table records approximately 59,000 clones, around nine tenths of them present only once. Healthy donors had no documented immune events, such as infections, while sampled. The source is a person aged 18 to 75 in good health. Sequenced input: blood.

CDR3 amino acids: CASSLPAGGKDYGYTF. The CDR3 bases are TGTGCCAGCAGCTTACCCGCAGGGGGCAAAGACTATGGCTACACCTTC. The genes are TRBV7-9 and TRBJ1-2, with TRBD1 identical over 8 bases. With 2 bases clipped from V and 3 bases from J, the junction kept 8 bases outside the gene matches. The CDR3 consists of 16 residues. CDR1 SEHNR and CDR2 FQNEAQ come from the germline V gene (reference sequence). The full variable domain, completed using reference TRBV7-9 and TRBJ1-2, is DTGVSQNPRHKITKRGQNVTFRCDPISEHNRLYWYRQTLGQGPEFLTYFQNEAQLEKSRLLSDRFSAERPKGSFSTLEIQRTEQGDSAMYLCASSLPAGGKDYGYTFGSGTRLTVV.